Listed below are T cell receptor beta chains from one sample, sequenced in a study of blood T cell repertoires in COVID-19. Here immunoSEQ multiplex PCR was the method, and the copy in TCRdb shows in-frame clones only, minus some. Of tens of thousands of clones in the sample, over 80% were seen once. The material sequenced was peripheral blood. The receptors here all came from a human donor in a cohort sampled during active COVID-19. CDR3s include the opening cysteine and the closing phenylalanine or tryptophan. The D gene is left open where the match is weak. Clone size is given for some rows only: seen once, a few or many times, or a class if the clone is expanded.

J gene | clone size | V gene | D gene | CDR3 protein | CDR3 DNA
TRBJ2-7 | . | TRBV5-6 | . | CASRAGTASYEQYF | TGTGCCAGCAGAGCCGGGACTGCATCCTACGAGCAGTACTTC
TRBJ2-2 | once | TRBV19 | . | CASTWGRDTGELFF | TGTGCCAGTACCTGGGGCCGGGACACCGGGGAGCTGTTTTTT
TRBJ2-1 | . | TRBV7-3 | . | CASSQPEAAEQFF | TGTGCCAGCAGCCAACCCGAGGCGGCCGAGCAGTTCTTC
TRBJ1-6 | . | TRBV18 | TRBD1 | CASSDRTGGVSPLHF | TGTGCCAGCTCAGACCGGACAGGGGGAGTTTCACCCCTCCACTTT
TRBJ1-6 | once | TRBV6-1 | TRBD1 | CASSELSGTGGSPLHF | TGTGCCAGCAGTGAGCTCTCCGGGACAGGAGGTTCACCCCTCCACTTT
TRBJ2-1 | . | TRBV20-1 | . | CSASAGPGTVGNEQFF | TGCAGTGCTAGTGCAGGCCCCGGAACAGTTGGCAATGAGCAGTTCTTC
TRBJ2-7 | . | TRBV2 | . | CASSERLFRTYEQYF | TGTGCCAGCAGTGAAAGACTATTCAGGACTTACGAGCAGTACTTC
TRBJ1-2 | . | TRBV7-8 | . | CASSLAGWRGHGYTF | TGTGCCAGCAGCTTGGCCGGGTGGAGGGGCCATGGCTACACCTTC
TRBJ2-7 | . | TRBV4-2 | . | CASSPRGGIYEQYF | TGTGCCAGCAGCCCAAGGGGTGGTATATACGAGCAGTACTTC
TRBJ2-7 | . | TRBV29-1 | . | CSVGSRGYEQYF | TGCAGCGTTGGGAGCAGGGGCTACGAGCAGTACTTC
TRBJ2-7 | . | TRBV7-9 | TRBD1 | CASSKTPGQGFHEQYF | TGTGCCAGCAGTAAAACGCCGGGACAGGGGTTTCACGAGCAGTACTTC
TRBJ1-3 | . | TRBV6-2/TRBV6-3 | . | CASSSGGNTIYF | TGTGCCAGCAGTTCGGGAGGAAACACCATATATTTT
TRBJ1-2 | . | TRBV6-1 | . | CASSEGATGTYGYTF | TGTGCCAGCAGTGAAGGTGCCACAGGGACCTATGGCTACACCTTC
TRBJ1-2 | . | TRBV19 | . | CASTDRFYGYTF | TGTGCCAGCACTGACAGGTTCTATGGCTACACCTTC